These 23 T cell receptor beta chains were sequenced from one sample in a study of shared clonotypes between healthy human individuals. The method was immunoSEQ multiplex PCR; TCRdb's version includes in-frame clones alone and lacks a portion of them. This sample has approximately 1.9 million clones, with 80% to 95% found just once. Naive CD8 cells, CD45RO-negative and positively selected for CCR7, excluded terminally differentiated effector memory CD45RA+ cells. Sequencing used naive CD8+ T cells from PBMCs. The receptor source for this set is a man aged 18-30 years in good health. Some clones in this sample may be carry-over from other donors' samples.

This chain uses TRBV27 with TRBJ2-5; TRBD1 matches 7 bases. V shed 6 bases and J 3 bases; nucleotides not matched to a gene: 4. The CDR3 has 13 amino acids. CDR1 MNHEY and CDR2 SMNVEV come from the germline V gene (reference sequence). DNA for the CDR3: TGTGCCAGCAGCCCGGGACAGAAAGAGACCCAGTACTTC. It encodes CASSPGQKETQYF.

Written as DNA, the CDR3 is TGTGCCAGTTCCCCGTCGTGGGGGTCCTACAATGAGCAGTTCTTC. Translation gives CASSPSWGSYNEQFF. V gene TRBV27 combines with J gene TRBJ2-1; D may correspond to TRBD1 or TRBD2 (5 bases each). Per germline, CDR1 MNHEY and CDR2 SMNVEV (reference sequence). Between the trimmed V and J ends, which lost 9 bases and 1 base, there was a span of 16 bases. This CDR3 has 15 residues.

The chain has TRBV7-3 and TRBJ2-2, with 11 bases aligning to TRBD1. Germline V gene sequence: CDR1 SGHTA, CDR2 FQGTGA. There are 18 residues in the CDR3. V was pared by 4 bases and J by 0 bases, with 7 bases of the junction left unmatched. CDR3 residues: CASSSSDRGPSNTGELFF. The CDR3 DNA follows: TGTGCCAGCAGCTCTTCGGACAGGGGGCCATCGAACACCGGGGAGCTGTTTTTT.

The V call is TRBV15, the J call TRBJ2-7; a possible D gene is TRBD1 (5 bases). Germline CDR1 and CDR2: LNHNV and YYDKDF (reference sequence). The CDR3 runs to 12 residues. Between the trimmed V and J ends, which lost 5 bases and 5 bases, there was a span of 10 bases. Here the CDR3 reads CATSVKGDEQYF. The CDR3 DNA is TGTGCCACCAGCGTTAAAGGGGACGAGCAGTACTTC.

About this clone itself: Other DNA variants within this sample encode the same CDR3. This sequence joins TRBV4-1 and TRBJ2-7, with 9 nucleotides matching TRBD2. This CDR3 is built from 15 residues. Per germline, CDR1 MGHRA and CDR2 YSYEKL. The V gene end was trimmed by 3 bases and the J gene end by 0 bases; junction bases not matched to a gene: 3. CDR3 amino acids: CASSQRTSASYEQYF. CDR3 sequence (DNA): TGCGCCAGCAGCCAGCGGACTAGCGCCTCCTACGAGCAGTACTTC.

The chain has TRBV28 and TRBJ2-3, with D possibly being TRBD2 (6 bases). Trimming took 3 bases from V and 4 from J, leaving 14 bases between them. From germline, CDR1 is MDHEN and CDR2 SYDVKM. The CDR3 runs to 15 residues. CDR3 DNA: TGTGCCAGCAGTTTTATACGGGAGTTCCCAGATACGCAGTATTTT. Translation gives CASSFIREFPDTQYF.

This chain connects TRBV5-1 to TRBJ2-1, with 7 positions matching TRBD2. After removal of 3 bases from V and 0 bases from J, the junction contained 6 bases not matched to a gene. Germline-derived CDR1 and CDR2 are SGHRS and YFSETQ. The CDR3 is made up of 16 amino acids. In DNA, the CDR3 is TGCGCCAGCAGCTCCTTAGCGGGCCTCTCCTACAATGAGCAGTTCTTC. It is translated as CASSSLAGLSYNEQFF.

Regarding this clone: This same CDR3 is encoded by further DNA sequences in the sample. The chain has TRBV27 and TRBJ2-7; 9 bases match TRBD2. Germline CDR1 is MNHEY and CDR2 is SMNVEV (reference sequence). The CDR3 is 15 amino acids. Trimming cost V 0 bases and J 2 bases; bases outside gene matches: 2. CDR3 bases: TGTGCCAGCAGTTTATCGCCTAGCGGGACCTACGAGCAGTACTTC. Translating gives CASSLSPSGTYEQYF.

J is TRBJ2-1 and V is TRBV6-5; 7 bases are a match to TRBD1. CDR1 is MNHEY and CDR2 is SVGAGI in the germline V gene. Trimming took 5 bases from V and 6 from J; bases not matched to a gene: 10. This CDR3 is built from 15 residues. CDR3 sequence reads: CASSPNRGAGNEQFF. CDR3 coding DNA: TGTGCCAGCAGTCCTAACAGGGGCGCGGGCAATGAGCAGTTCTTC.

CDR3 residues: CASSLGAGGSYNEQFF. CDR3 sequence (DNA): TGTGCCAGCAGCTTAGGAGCGGGAGGCTCCTACAATGAGCAGTTCTTC. The chain couples TRBV5-4 to TRBJ2-1, with TRBD2 matching 9 bases. Per the germline V gene, CDR1 is SGHNT and CDR2 is YYREEE (reference sequence). With V trimmed by 2 bases and J by 0 bases, 3 bases remained unmatched. The CDR3 is 16 amino acids.

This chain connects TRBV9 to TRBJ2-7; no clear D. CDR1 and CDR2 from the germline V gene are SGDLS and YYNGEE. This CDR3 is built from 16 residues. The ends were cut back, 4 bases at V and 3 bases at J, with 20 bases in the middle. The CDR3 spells CASSPRLGIGNYEQYF. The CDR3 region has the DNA TGTGCCAGCAGCCCCCGACTCGGCATTGGAAACTACGAGCAGTACTTC.

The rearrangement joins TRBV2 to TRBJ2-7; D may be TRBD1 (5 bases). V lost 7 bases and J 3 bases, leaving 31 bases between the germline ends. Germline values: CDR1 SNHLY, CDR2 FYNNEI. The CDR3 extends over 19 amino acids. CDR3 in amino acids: CASILFRSVGAEFFYEQYF. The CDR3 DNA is TGTGCCAGCATTTTGTTTCGCTCGGTAGGGGCGGAATTTTTCTACGAGCAGTACTTC.

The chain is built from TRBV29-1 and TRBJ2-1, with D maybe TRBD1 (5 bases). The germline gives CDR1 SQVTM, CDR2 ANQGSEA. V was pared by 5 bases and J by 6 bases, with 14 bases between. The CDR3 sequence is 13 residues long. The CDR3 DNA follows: TGCAGCGTTTACAGGCGTGGTGGCAATGAGCAGTTCTTC. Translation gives CSVYRRGGNEQFF.

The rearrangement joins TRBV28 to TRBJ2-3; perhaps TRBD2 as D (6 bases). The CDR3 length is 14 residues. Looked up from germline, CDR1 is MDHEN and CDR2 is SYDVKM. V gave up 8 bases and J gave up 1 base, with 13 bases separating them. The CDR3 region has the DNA TGTGCCAGCCGCCCACCGGGAGGCACAGATACGCAGTATTTT. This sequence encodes CASRPPGGTDTQYF.

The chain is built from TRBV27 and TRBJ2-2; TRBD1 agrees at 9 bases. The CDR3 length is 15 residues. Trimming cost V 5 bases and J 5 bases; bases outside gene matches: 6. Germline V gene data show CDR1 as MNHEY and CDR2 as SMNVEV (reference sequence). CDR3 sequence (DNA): TGTGCCAGCAGTCCCTACAGGGGGCGGACCGGGGAGCTGTTTTTT. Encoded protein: CASSPYRGRTGELFF.

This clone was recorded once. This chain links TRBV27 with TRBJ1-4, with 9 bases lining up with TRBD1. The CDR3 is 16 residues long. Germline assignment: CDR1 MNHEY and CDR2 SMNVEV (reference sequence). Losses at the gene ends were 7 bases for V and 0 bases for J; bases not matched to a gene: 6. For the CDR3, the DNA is TGTGCCAGCACCTACGGGACAGGGCCAACTAATGAAAAACTGTTTTTT. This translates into CASTYGTGPTNEKLFF.

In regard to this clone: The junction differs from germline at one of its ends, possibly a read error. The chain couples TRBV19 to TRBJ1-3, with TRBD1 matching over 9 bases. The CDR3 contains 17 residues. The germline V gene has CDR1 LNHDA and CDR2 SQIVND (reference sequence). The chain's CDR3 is CASSIDGQGSSENTIYF. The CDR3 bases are TGTGCCAGTAGTATAGATGGACAGGGGAGTTCTGAAAACACCATATATTTT.

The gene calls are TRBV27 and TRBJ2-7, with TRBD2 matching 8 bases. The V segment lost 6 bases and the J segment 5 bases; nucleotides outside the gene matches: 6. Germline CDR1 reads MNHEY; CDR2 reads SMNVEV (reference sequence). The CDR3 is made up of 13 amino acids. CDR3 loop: CASSRSGNHEQYF. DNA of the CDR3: TGTGCCAGCAGCCGTAGCGGGAACCACGAGCAGTACTTC.

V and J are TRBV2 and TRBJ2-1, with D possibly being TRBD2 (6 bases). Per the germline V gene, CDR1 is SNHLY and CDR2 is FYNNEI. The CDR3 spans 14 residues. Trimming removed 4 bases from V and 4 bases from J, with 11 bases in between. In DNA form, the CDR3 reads TGTGCCAGCAGTGTCTGGAGGGAGTACAATGAGCAGTTCTTC. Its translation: CASSVWREYNEQFF.

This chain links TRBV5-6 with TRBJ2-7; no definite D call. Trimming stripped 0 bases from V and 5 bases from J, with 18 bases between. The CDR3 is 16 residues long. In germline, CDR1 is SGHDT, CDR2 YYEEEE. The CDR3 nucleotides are TGTGCCAGCAGCTTGGAGGGCAATCCCACTTCCAACGAGCAGTACTTC. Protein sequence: CASSLEGNPTSNEQYF.

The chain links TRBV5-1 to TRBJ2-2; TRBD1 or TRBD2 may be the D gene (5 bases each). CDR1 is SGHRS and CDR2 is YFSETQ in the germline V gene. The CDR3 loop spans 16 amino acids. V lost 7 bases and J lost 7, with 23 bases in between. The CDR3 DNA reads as TGCGCCAGCGCGAACCGGGACCGATCATTCGGCGGGGAGCTGTTTTTT. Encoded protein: CASANRDRSFGGELFF.

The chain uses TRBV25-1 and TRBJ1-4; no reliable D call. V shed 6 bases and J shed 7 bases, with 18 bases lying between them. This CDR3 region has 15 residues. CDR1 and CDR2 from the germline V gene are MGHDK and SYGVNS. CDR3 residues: CASRASRSYFEKLFF. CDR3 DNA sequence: TGTGCCAGCAGGGCGTCGCGAAGCTATTTTGAAAAACTGTTTTTT.

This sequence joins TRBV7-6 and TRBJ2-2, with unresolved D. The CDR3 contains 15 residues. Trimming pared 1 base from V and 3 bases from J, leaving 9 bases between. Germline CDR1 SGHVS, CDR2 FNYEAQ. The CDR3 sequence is CASSLVDTYTGELFF. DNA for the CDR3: TGTGCCAGCAGCTTAGTCGACACGTACACCGGGGAGCTGTTTTTT.